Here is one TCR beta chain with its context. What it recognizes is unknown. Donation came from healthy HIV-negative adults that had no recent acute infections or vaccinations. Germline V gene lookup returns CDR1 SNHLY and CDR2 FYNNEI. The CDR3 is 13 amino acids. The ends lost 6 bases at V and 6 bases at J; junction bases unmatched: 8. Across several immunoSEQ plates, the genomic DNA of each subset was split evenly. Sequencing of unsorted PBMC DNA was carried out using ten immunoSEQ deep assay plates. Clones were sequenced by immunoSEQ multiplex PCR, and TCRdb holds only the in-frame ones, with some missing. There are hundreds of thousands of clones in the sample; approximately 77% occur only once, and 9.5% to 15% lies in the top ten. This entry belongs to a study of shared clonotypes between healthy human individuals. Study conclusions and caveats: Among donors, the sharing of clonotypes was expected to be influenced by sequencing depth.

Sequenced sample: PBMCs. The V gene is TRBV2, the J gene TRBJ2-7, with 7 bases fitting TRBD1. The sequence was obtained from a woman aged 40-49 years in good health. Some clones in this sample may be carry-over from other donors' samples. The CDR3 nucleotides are TGTGCCAGCAGCTTAGACAGGGACGGCGAGCAGTACTTC. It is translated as CASSLDRDGEQYF.